The source of this T cell receptor (beta chain) is a study of metastatic and nonmetastatic thyroid tumors. Study-level information: Repertoires from malignant and benign thyroid patients were compared across blood and tumor or nodule tissue. Study-level results: The study reportedly found significantly higher TCR beta diversity in malignant thyroid tumors than benign nodules, in blood and tumor.

The table lists this clone with many counts. Antigen unknown. Authors' methods: The authors used CDR3 differences across clinicopathological groups to build a distant-metastasis classifier for papillary thyroid cancer. Through MiXCR, TCRdb re-clonotyped the PCR reads. Clone size and V and J calls follow TCRdb, not the original study. This table has over 9,000 clones, 9.5% to 15% appearing once. Before thyroid surgery, none of the patients had received any treatment. V was shortened by 0 bases and J by 3 bases, with 12 bases between the two germline ends. The CDR3 runs 15 residues. Germline assignment: CDR1 SGHTA and CDR2 FQGNSA.

Sequencing used blood. This clonotype was sampled from a female donor with papillary thyroid cancer or a benign thyroid nodule (not recorded which). Some clones in this sample may be carry-over from other donors' samples. The V call is TRBV7-2, the J call TRBJ2-7; D is possibly TRBD2 (5 bases). CDR3 nucleotides: TGTGCCAGCAGCTTAGCCCGAGGGTACGACTACGAGCAGTACTTC. Translation: CASSLARGYDYEQYF.